This TCR beta chain was sequenced in a study of blood T cell repertoires in COVID-19. Profiling relied on immunoSEQ multiplex PCR, and the TCRdb table lists in-frame clones only, not all of them. The data show some 410,000 clones, more than 75% seen once. The clonotype was recovered from a woman aged 25 to 39 with acute COVID-19. The sequenced sample was PBMCs or T cells enriched from blood (not recorded which).

Here the CDR3 DNA reads TGTGCCAGCAGCAAGACAGGGAATGAAAAACTGTTTTTT. Residues: CASSKTGNEKLFF. The chain joins TRBV28 to TRBJ1-4; the match to TRBD1 covers 7 bases. CDR3 length equals 13 residues. Trimming removed 6 bases from V and 5 bases from J; junction bases left unmatched: 3. The V gene's germline CDR1 is MDHEN and CDR2 SYDVKM.